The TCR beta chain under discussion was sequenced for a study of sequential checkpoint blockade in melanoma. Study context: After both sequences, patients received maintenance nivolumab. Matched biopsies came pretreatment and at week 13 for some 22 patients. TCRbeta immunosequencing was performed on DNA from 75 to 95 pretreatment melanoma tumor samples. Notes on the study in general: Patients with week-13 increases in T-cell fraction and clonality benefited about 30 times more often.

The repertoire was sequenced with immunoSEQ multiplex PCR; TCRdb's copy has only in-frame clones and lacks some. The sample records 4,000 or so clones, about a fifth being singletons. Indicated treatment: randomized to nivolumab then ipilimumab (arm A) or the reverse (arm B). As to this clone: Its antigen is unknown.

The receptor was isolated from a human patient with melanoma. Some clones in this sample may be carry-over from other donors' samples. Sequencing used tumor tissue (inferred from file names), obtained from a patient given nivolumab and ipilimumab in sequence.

The CDR3: CASRSRGGEYNEQFF. The DNA of the CDR3 is TGTGCCAGCAGATCCAGGGGGGGGGAGTACAATGAGCAGTTCTTC. J is TRBJ2-1 and V is TRBV28; D possibly uses TRBD1 or TRBD2 (7 bases each). Trimming removed 6 bases at V and 4 bases at J, with 16 bases between. Germline CDR1 is MDHEN and CDR2 is SYDVKM. This CDR3 spans 15 amino acids.